These 12 T cell receptor beta chains were all obtained from the same sample, sequenced in a study of blood T cell repertoires in COVID-19. Sequenced by immunoSEQ multiplex PCR; TCRdb stores in-frame clones only, minus some. The sample has fewer than 70,000 clones; around 87% are singletons. Material for sequencing was peripheral blood. All receptors come from a man in his fifties or sixties with active or convalescent COVID-19.

This CDR3 reads CASSSDPLQGGWGYTF. The DNA of the CDR3 is TGTGCCAGCAGCTCAGACCCTTTACAGGGGGGCTGGGGCTACACCTTC. The chain has TRBV5-5 and TRBJ1-2; 8 bases are shared with TRBD1. Per the germline V gene, CDR1 is SGHKS and CDR2 is YYEKEE (reference sequence). Germline trimming cut 3 bases from V and 8 bases from J; bases unmatched to any gene: 15. The CDR3 length is 16 residues.

The chain employs TRBV19 and TRBJ2-7, with 7 bases identical to TRBD1. The germline gives CDR1 LNHDA, CDR2 SQIVND (reference sequence). V lost 6 bases to trimming and J lost 3 bases; unmatched junction nucleotides: 11. The CDR3 runs to 15 residues. This chain's CDR3 is CASSLGTDIFYEQYF. CDR3 sequence (DNA): TGTGCCAGTAGCTTAGGGACAGACATATTCTACGAGCAGTACTTC.

This clone has more than one count but fewer than ten. This rearrangement joins TRBV30 to TRBJ2-1; TRBD2 matches at 10 bases. Germline-derived CDR1 and CDR2 are GTSNPN and SVGIG (reference sequence). The V gene end was trimmed by 8 bases and the J gene end by 10 bases; junction bases not matched to a gene: 8. The CDR3 covers 12 residues. This chain's CDR3 is CASGRVVGEQFF. The DNA of the CDR3 is TGTGCCAGCGGGAGGGTCGTCGGGGAGCAGTTCTTC.

The chain is built from TRBV12-3 or TRBV12-4 and TRBJ1-2, with D hard to call. V lost 1 base and J 4 bases, leaving 7 bases between the germline ends. The CDR3 extends over 13 amino acids. CDR3 DNA: TGTGCCAGCAGTTTAGACAGAAGCTATGGCTACACCTTC. Its protein is CASSLDRSYGYTF.

The rearrangement links TRBV4-1 to TRBJ2-1; 7 positions match TRBD1. The CDR3 covers 18 residues. The germline V gene encodes CDR1 MGHRA and CDR2 YSYEKL. Losses at the gene ends were 0 bases for V and 5 bases for J; bases not matched to a gene: 13. The CDR3 sequence is CASSQDFVGQGDDNEQFF. As DNA, the CDR3 is TGCGCCAGCAGCCAAGATTTTGTAGGGCAGGGGGACGACAATGAGCAGTTCTTC.

The chain combines TRBV6-5 with TRBJ2-7; TRBD2 is a possible D gene (6 bases). V lost 5 bases to trimming and J lost 2 bases, with 13 bases between them. The CDR3 loop spans 14 amino acids. Germline CDR1 and CDR2: MNHEY and SVGAGI. CDR3 bases: TGTGCCAGCAGTCCTCAGGGAGGCCCCTACGAGCAGTACTTC. Translating gives CASSPQGGPYEQYF.

The chain uses TRBV7-8 and TRBJ1-2; 10 nucleotides match TRBD1. The CDR3 contains 17 residues. From germline, CDR1 is SGHVS and CDR2 FQNEAQ. V shed 5 bases and J 2 bases; nucleotides not matched to a gene: 11. The CDR3 loop reads CASSLRDRGTDNYGYTF. The CDR3, as DNA: TGTGCCAGCAGCCTAAGGGACAGGGGTACCGACAACTATGGCTACACCTTC. Full variable domain (outside the CDR3, taken from reference TRBV7-8 and TRBJ1-2): GAGVSQSPRYKVAKRGQDVALRCDPISGHVSLFWYQQALGQGPEFLTYFQNEAQLDKSGLPSDRFFAERPEGSVSTLKIQRTQQEDSAVYLCASSLRDRGTDNYGYTFGSGTRLTVV.

This chain uses TRBV4-2 with TRBJ1-2; 7 bases map to TRBD1. This CDR3 contains 16 residues. V lost 1 base, J lost 7 bases, and 12 bases stayed unmatched. CDR1 is LGHNA, CDR2 YNFKEQ, per germline. The CDR3 DNA follows: TGTGCCAGCAGCCAAGCTTTTAGGGGGCGCTTTTCTGGCTACACCTTC. Translating gives CASSQAFRGRFSGYTF.

The chain employs TRBV27 and TRBJ1-6, with D perhaps TRBD1 (6 bases). The V end was cut by 5 bases, the J end by 6 bases, with 17 bases between. Germline V gene sequence: CDR1 MNHEY, CDR2 SMNVEV (reference sequence). There are 16 residues in the CDR3. The CDR3 nucleotides read TGTGCCAGCAGTACTCCAGCGCGGGGGCCTAATTCACCCCTCCACTTT. It encodes CASSTPARGPNSPLHF.

This chain joins TRBV6-5 and TRBJ1-5; D remains unclear. The CDR3 has 14 residues. The germline gives CDR1 MNHEY, CDR2 SVGAGI. V lost 6 bases and J 0 bases, leaving 9 bases between the germline ends. This CDR3 is CASRNSYSNQPQHF. CDR3 nucleotide sequence: TGTGCCAGCAGGAACAGCTATAGCAATCAGCCCCAGCATTTT.

The rearrangement links TRBV27 to TRBJ1-5, with 7 bases lining up with TRBD1. V trimming: 3 bases; J trimming: 6 bases; junction bases outside the gene matches: 5. The CDR3 contains 14 residues. CDR1 is MNHEY and CDR2 is SMNVEV in the germline V gene (reference sequence). In DNA form, the CDR3 reads TGTGCCAGCAGTTTCCGACAGGGAAGTCAGCCCCAGCATTTT. It yields the protein CASSFRQGSQPQHF.

The chain combines TRBV7-8 with TRBJ1-3; 11 nucleotides agree with TRBD1. This CDR3 region has 14 residues. Trimming took 5 bases from V and 4 from J; bases not matched to a gene: 1. CDR1 and CDR2 (germline): SGHVS, FQNEAQ. Here the CDR3 DNA reads TGTGCCAGCAGCCGGGACAGGGGGGGAAACACCATATATTTT. This translates into CASSRDRGGNTIYF.